This is a list of T cell receptor beta chains from one sample in a study of T cell changes during pregnancy in multiple sclerosis. This table comes from immunoSEQ multiplex PCR, and its TCRdb copy is limited to in-frame clones, with some not included. This sample has tens of thousands of clones, with approximately 90% found just once. Source: peripheral blood, taken in the first trimester of pregnancy. All receptors derive from a female donor with multiple sclerosis, enrolled in a pregnancy study. CDR3s include the opening cysteine and the closing phenylalanine or tryptophan. D genes are given only for firm matches. Size values are once, few and many counts, or a class for expanded clones, and some rows have none.

J gene	CDR3 length	D gene	V gene	clone size	CDR3 protein	CDR3 DNA
TRBJ2-1	16	TRBD2	TRBV9	-	CASSVSSGRTLAEQFF	TGTGCCAGCAGCGTCTCTAGCGGGAGGACTCTGGCTGAGCAGTTCTTC
TRBJ1-3	13	-	TRBV5-8	-	CASRWASGNTIYF	TGTGCCAGCCGATGGGCCTCTGGAAACACCATATATTTT
TRBJ1-1	15	-	TRBV19	-	CASSGAALMNTEAFF	TGTGCCAGTAGTGGGGCAGCCCTTATGAACACTGAAGCTTTCTTT
TRBJ2-5	15	-	TRBV7-9	-	CASSKMEGTGETQYF	TGTGCCAGCAGCAAAATGGAGGGGACGGGGGAGACCCAGTACTTC
TRBJ1-5	16	TRBD1	TRBV6-6	-	CASSYSNRGANQPQHF	TGTGCCAGCAGTTACTCGAACAGGGGAGCCAATCAGCCCCAGCATTTT
TRBJ1-6	14	-	TRBV2	-	CASDRSSYNSPLHF	TGTGCCAGTGACAGGAGCTCCTATAATTCACCCCTCCACTTT
TRBJ2-1	16	-	TRBV5-1	-	CASSFGAGTWINEQFF	TGCGCCAGCAGCTTTGGGGCCGGGACTTGGATCAATGAGCAGTTCTTC
TRBJ2-3	13	-	TRBV11-1	-	CASSLAGGDTQYF	TGTGCCAGCAGCTTAGCAGGGGGAGATACGCAGTATTTT
TRBJ2-7	13	-	TRBV7-3	-	CASAPQGRGEQYF	TGTGCCAGCGCTCCTCAGGGCAGGGGCGAGCAGTACTTC
TRBJ1-3	16	-	TRBV9	few	CASSSRDIVSGNTIYF	TGTGCCAGCAGCTCCCGAGACATTGTCTCTGGAAACACCATATATTTT
TRBJ2-4	16	TRBD1	TRBV6-8	once	CALRDRDEGTKNIQYF	TGTGCCCTCCGGGACAGGGACGAGGGAACCAAAAACATTCAGTACTTC
TRBJ2-1	16	TRBD2	TRBV9	-	CASSVYQTSGLNEQFF	TGTGCCAGCAGCGTATACCAAACTAGCGGGCTCAATGAGCAGTTCTTC
TRBJ2-3	11	-	TRBV7-9	once	CASSLDNTQYF	TGTGCCAGCAGCTTAGATAATACGCAGTATTTT
TRBJ2-7	15	-	TRBV4-3	-	CASSQDLEGVGEQYF	TGCGCCAGCAGCCAAGATCTTGAGGGTGTAGGCGAGCAGTACTTC
TRBJ1-1	13	-	TRBV30	-	CAWNYRKNTEAFF	TGTGCCTGGAACTACAGGAAGAACACTGAAGCTTTCTTT